The rows below give T cell receptor beta chains drawn from one sample of a study of T cell repertoires in cytomegalovirus infection. Their recognized antigens are unknown. TCRdb re-called the reads through MiXCR, storing one row per CDR3 protein. The repertoire consists of about 270,000 distinct CDR3 sequences, with about 20% occurring once and the leading ten covering about 21%. Sample: cultured PBMCs, taken from culture after CMV antigen stimulation. Receptor source: a human donor in good health (CMV status not recorded). Some clones in this sample may be carry-over from other donors' samples. CDR3s include the opening cysteine and the closing phenylalanine or tryptophan. The D gene is left open where the match is weak. Where a row states a size, it is once, few, many or the class of an expanded clone; other rows omit it.

V,D,size,J,CDR3,DNA
TRBV2,TRBD2,NA,TRBJ2-1,CASSERPSGRSHEQFF,TGTGCCAGCAGTGAACGTCCTAGCGGGAGGTCCCATGAGCAGTTCTTC
TRBV27,NA,few,TRBJ2-2,CASSIWKGSGELFF,TGTGCCAGCAGTATATGGAAGGGTAGCGGGGAGCTGTTTTTT
TRBV7-7,NA,few,TRBJ2-1,CALGPKVNEQFF,TGTGCTCTGGGCCCCAAAGTGAATGAGCAGTTCTTC
TRBV5-1,NA,few,TRBJ1-4,CASSLQGTPSEKLFF,TGCGCCAGCAGCTTGCAAGGGACTCCAAGCGAAAAACTGTTTTTT
TRBV7-9,TRBD2,few,TRBJ2-1,CASSRRSGRTPSDEQFF,TGTGCCAGCAGTCGGCGTAGCGGGAGGACACCGTCGGATGAGCAGTTCTTC
TRBV4-1,NA,NA,TRBJ2-1,CASSQDGGVTYNEQFF,TGCGCCAGCAGCCAAGACGGGGGAGTAACCTACAATGAGCAGTTCTTC
TRBV5-4,NA,NA,TRBJ2-1,CASSPGYYSDNEQFF,TGTGCCAGCAGTCCGGGTTATTACTCCGACAATGAGCAGTTCTTC
TRBV23-1,NA,NA,TRBJ2-2,CARVQTNTGELFF,TGCGCCAGGGTCCAGACCAACACCGGGGAGCTGTTTTTT
TRBV6-5,TRBD2,NA,TRBJ2-2,CASSYLGGSGELFF,TGTGCCAGCAGTTATTTAGGCGGGAGTGGGGAGCTGTTTTTT
TRBV10-3,TRBD1,many,TRBJ1-5,CAISATGTGVQPQHF,TGTGCCATCAGCGCGACCGGGACAGGGGTTCAGCCCCAGCATTTT
TRBV7-9,NA,once,TRBJ2-1,CASSQISQDNEQFF,TGTGCCAGCAGCCAAATTTCACAGGACAATGAGCAGTTCTTC
TRBV19,NA,many,TRBJ1-5,CASIDRPYSNQPQHF,TGTGCCAGTATAGACAGACCCTATAGCAATCAGCCCCAGCATTTT
TRBV4-1,TRBD1,NA,TRBJ2-7,CANSPGQGVVEQYF,TGCGCCAACAGCCCGGGACAGGGGGTAGTCGAGCAGTACTTC
TRBV7-9,TRBD2,few,TRBJ2-3,CASSFLAVRTDTQYF,TGTGCCAGCAGCTTCCTAGCGGTGCGCACAGATACGCAGTATTTT
TRBV12-3/TRBV12-4,NA,many,TRBJ1-1,CASIRAGNTEAFF,TGTGCCAGCATTAGGGCCGGGAACACTGAAGCTTTCTTT